Following are 25 T cell receptor beta chains from one sample sequenced in a study of T cells in Graves' hyperthyroidism and ophthalmopathy. TCR beta CDR3 regions were amplified from RNA. With the HTBI primer set, the TCR CDR3 went through a first round of RT-PCR. MiXCR was run by TCRdb on the multiplex PCR reads, yielding one entry per CDR3 protein. The data contain hundreds of thousands of distinct CDR3 sequences, roughly 15% of them seen just once; the ten biggest clones take up more than 11%. Sequencing input: blood. These receptors all stem from a woman in her thirties or forties with Graves' hyperthyroidism.

This clonotype has ten or more counts. CDR3 region: CASRDPGMNTEAFF. DNA for the CDR3: TGTGCCAGCAGGGATCCAGGGATGAACACTGAAGCTTTCTTT. This sequence joins TRBV28 and TRBJ1-1, with D maybe TRBD1 (5 bases). Trimming shortened V by 6 bases and J by 0 bases, and 11 bases separated the two germline ends. The CDR3 spans 14 residues. From germline, CDR1 is MDHEN and CDR2 SYDVKM.

The V gene is TRBV18, the J gene TRBJ2-1, with D possibly matching TRBD1 (6 bases). CDR3 length: 16 residues. Germline V CDR1 and CDR2: KGHSH, LQKENI. V dropped 0 bases and J dropped 1 base, with 10 bases sitting between them. CDR3 in DNA: TGTGCCAGCTCACCACCGGGGACACGATCCTACAATGAGCAGTTCTTC. Protein sequence: CASSPPGTRSYNEQFF. The full variable domain, with the rest looked up from reference TRBV18 and TRBJ2-1, is NAGVMQNPRHLVRRRGQEARLRCSPMKGHSHVYWYRQLPEEGLKFMVYLQKENIIDESGMPKERFSAEFPKEGPSILRIQQVVRGDSAAYFCASSPPGTRSYNEQFFGPGTRLTVL.

The table lists this clonotype with a few counts. The chain links TRBV7-2 to TRBJ2-7; D is unclear. The germline CDR1 and CDR2 sequences are SGHTA and FQGNSA. V was cut by 4 bases and J by 2 bases, with 18 bases left in between. The CDR3 spans 16 residues. The CDR3 DNA reads as TGTGCCAGCAGCTCCCCCCGGGCAACCCAAGCCTACGAGCAGTACTTC. This translates into CASSSPRATQAYEQYF.

This clonotype was recorded at least ten times. The rearrangement uses TRBV9 and TRBJ2-5, with D unclear. Germline CDR1 reads SGDLS; CDR2 reads YYNGEE. The CDR3 spans 14 residues. Between the trimmed V and J ends, which lost 3 bases and 9 bases, there was a span of 18 bases. The chain's CDR3 is CASSADPGARAQYF. The CDR3 DNA reads TGTGCCAGCAGCGCGGACCCCGGCGCAAGGGCCCAGTACTTC.

This clonotype was seen a few times. This rearrangement joins TRBV4-2 to TRBJ1-4; tentatively, D is TRBD1 (6 bases). This CDR3 contains 17 residues. Germline CDR1 and CDR2: LGHNA and YNFKEQ. With 4 bases removed from V and 5 bases from J, the gap between germline ends came to 20 bases. The CDR3 protein is CASSPVPGQGSNEKLFF. The CDR3 bases are TGTGCCAGCAGCCCTGTCCCGGGACAAGGTTCGAATGAAAAACTGTTTTTT.

This clonotype was seen many times. The rearrangement links TRBV28 to TRBJ2-5; 11 bases map to TRBD2. With 4 bases clipped from V and 3 bases from J, the junction kept 1 base outside the gene matches. Germline-derived CDR1 and CDR2 are MDHEN and SYDVKM. This CDR3 region has 14 residues. CDR3 protein: CASSSTSGKETQYF. The CDR3 bases are TGTGCCAGCAGTTCGACTAGCGGGAAAGAGACCCAGTACTTC.

In its sample, this clonotype was seen a few times. This chain links TRBV6-1 with TRBJ1-5; 12 nucleotides agree with TRBD1. Germline assignment: CDR1 MNHNS and CDR2 SASEGT. The CDR3 has 15 amino acids. V lost 5 bases and J lost 6; bases outside the gene matches: 5. Here the CDR3 reads CASSSPGQGAQPQHF. The CDR3 DNA follows: TGTGCCAGCAGTTCACCGGGACAGGGGGCTCAGCCCCAGCATTTT.

The sample holds many counts of this clonotype. The chain joins TRBV7-2 to TRBJ1-6, with TRBD1 matching 10 bases. Germline V gene data show CDR1 as SGHTA and CDR2 as FQGNSA. The CDR3 covers 14 residues. V lost 8 bases to trimming and J lost 10 bases; unmatched junction nucleotides: 8. CDR3 sequence (DNA): TGTGCCAGCTCACTAGGACAGGGGGGATCACCCCTCCACTTT. As protein: CASSLGQGGSPLHF.

At least ten counts were recorded for this clonotype. The chain employs TRBV30 and TRBJ2-7, with 8 bases matching TRBD1. The CDR3 totals 15 residues. Germline trimming cut 0 bases from V and 0 bases from J; bases unmatched to any gene: 4. Per the germline V gene, CDR1 is GTSNPN and CDR2 is SVGIG (reference sequence). CDR3 sequence: CAWSVQGGLSYEQYF. The CDR3 DNA is TGTGCCTGGAGTGTACAGGGGGGACTCTCCTACGAGCAGTACTTC.

This clonotype was seen more than once but under ten times. CDR3 in amino acids: CASSLVLGGAETQYF. CDR3 nucleotides: TGTGCCAGCAGCTTAGTCCTAGGGGGAGCTGAGACCCAGTACTTC. The chain is built from TRBV11-2 and TRBJ2-5; a possible D gene is TRBD1 (6 bases). The ends were cut back, 1 base at V and 5 bases at J, with 14 bases in the middle. CDR1 is SGHAT and CDR2 is FQNNGV in the germline V gene. The CDR3 consists of 15 residues.

This clonotype was seen repeatedly, ten times or more. One end of the junction fails to match germline, which may point to a read error. This rearrangement joins TRBV3-1 to TRBJ2-1, with 7 nucleotides matching TRBD2. This CDR3 has 15 residues. Germline loops: CDR1 LGHDT, CDR2 YNNKEL (reference sequence). The CDR3 reads CASTQRRENWNEQFF. The CDR3 region has the DNA TGTGCCAGCACCCAACGGCGGGAGAATTGGAATGAGCAGTTCTTC.

The CDR3 reads CASSLPPGQGLTGSPLHF. The CDR3 bases are TGTGCCAGCAGCCTCCCACCGGGACAGGGTCTGACGGGATCACCCCTCCACTTT. The V gene is TRBV7-9, the J gene TRBJ1-6; TRBD1 agrees at 9 bases. Germline CDR1 is SEHNR and CDR2 is FQNEAQ (reference sequence). The CDR3 is 18 residues long. Unmatched junction bases numbered 18, after V lost 5 bases and J lost 10 bases.

Ten or more counts support this clonotype. The genes are TRBV3-1 and TRBJ1-2; D gene uncertain. The CDR3 contains 15 residues. Trimming shortened V by 0 bases and J by 2 bases, and 10 bases separated the two germline ends. Looked up from germline, CDR1 is LGHDT and CDR2 is YNNKEL (reference sequence). CDR3 in amino acids: CASSQDQKGNYGYTF. CDR3 nucleotides: TGTGCCAGCAGCCAAGATCAAAAAGGGAACTATGGCTACACCTTC.

Remarks on this clonotype: A much bigger clone sits one base away, suggesting this may be a read error. The chain is built from TRBV2 and TRBJ2-7; 12 bases are shared with TRBD2. The CDR3 is 14 residues long. CDR1 SNHLY and CDR2 FYNNEI come from the germline V gene. CDR3 region: CANSRTSGNYEQYF. The CDR3 coding sequence is TGTGCCAACAGTCGGACTAGCGGGAACTACGAGCAGTACTTC.

The V and J genes are TRBV27 and TRBJ2-7; D gene uncertain. The germline gives CDR1 MNHEY, CDR2 SMNVEV (reference sequence). V lost 3 bases and J lost 2, with 8 bases in between. The CDR3 is 13 residues long. The CDR3 region is CASSFLGPYEQYF. DNA of the CDR3: TGTGCCAGCAGTTTCCTAGGGCCCTACGAGCAGTACTTC.

This clonotype turned up a few times. This chain connects TRBV18 to TRBJ2-7; maybe TRBD1 (5 bases). The CDR3 is made up of 16 amino acids. The V gene lost 8 bases and the J gene lost 4 bases, with 24 bases spanning the gap. Germline lookup yields CDR1 KGHSH and CDR2 LQKENI. CDR3 coding DNA: TGTGCCAGCAGTTCGGACACGGCCGGAATGCGATACGAGCAGTACTTC. Translating gives CASSSDTAGMRYEQYF.

This clonotype was observed at least ten times. The V call is TRBV28, the J call TRBJ2-3, with 15 bases that match TRBD2. Germline V gives CDR1 MDHEN, CDR2 SYDVKM. The V segment lost 5 bases and the J segment 4 bases; nucleotides outside the gene matches: 1. This CDR3 has 15 amino acids. This CDR3 reads CASSGLAGGPDTQYF. CDR3 sequence (DNA): TGTGCCAGCAGTGGACTAGCGGGAGGGCCAGATACGCAGTATTTT.

The chain recombines TRBV29-1 with TRBJ2-1; TRBD2 matches at 10 bases. The CDR3 is made up of 16 amino acids. With V trimmed by 0 bases and J by 4 bases, 6 bases remained unmatched. The germline gives CDR1 SQVTM, CDR2 ANQGSEA. The CDR3 DNA follows: TGCAGCGTTGAAGATCTGGGAGCGGGGGGGTACAATGAGCAGTTCTTC. Its translation: CSVEDLGAGGYNEQFF.

In this sample, this clonotype turned up many times. This chain joins TRBV12-3 or TRBV12-4 and TRBJ1-2; the D gene is possibly TRBD1 (5 bases). V lost 10 bases and J 6 bases, leaving 18 bases between the germline ends. The CDR3 runs to 13 residues. Here the CDR3 DNA reads TGTGCCACCACCCTAGTCGGGGCGCATGGCTACACCTTC. Translation: CATTLVGAHGYTF.

Many counts were recorded for this clonotype. This chain links TRBV28 with TRBJ2-7, with unresolved D. Germline V lookup: CDR1 MDHEN, CDR2 SYDVKM. The CDR3 totals 12 residues. Trimming stripped 6 bases from V and 1 base from J, with 7 bases between. CDR3 DNA: TGTGCCAGCAGGGGGATGTCCTACGAGCAGTACTTC. This translates into CASRGMSYEQYF.

This clonotype was picked up many times. V and J are TRBV29-1 and TRBJ1-5; D not resolved. Germline loops: CDR1 SQVTM, CDR2 ANQGSEA. The CDR3 spans 14 residues. Trimming removed 4 bases from V and 0 bases from J, with 10 bases in between. CDR3 in amino acids: CSVVAGDSNQPQHF. The CDR3 DNA follows: TGCAGCGTTGTAGCCGGGGATAGCAATCAGCCCCAGCATTTT. Based on the CDR3 plus reference TRBV29-1 and TRBJ1-5, the full variable domain is SAVISQKPSRDICQRGTSLTIQCQVDSQVTMMFWYRQQPGQSLTLIATANQGSEATYESGFVIDKFPISRPNLTFSTLTVSNMSPEDSSIYLCSVVAGDSNQPQHFGDGTRLSIL.

This clonotype was seen many times. A read error may account for a junction end that differs from germline. The genes are TRBV30 and TRBJ1-1; D gene uncertain. From germline, CDR1 is GTSNPN and CDR2 SVGIG (reference sequence). This CDR3 has 14 residues. The CDR3 loop is CTWKSIGGNTEAFF. DNA for the CDR3: TGTACCTGGAAATCGATAGGAGGAAACACTGAAGCTTTCTTT.

In this sample, this clonotype turned up many times. CDR3 nucleotide sequence: TGCGCCAGCAGCCCGACTGAATCCTCCTCCTACAATGAGCAGTTCTTC. This sequence encodes CASSPTESSSYNEQFF. The genes are TRBV5-1 and TRBJ2-1; D uncertain. Germline assignment: CDR1 SGHRS and CDR2 YFSETQ. The V gene lost 4 bases and the J gene lost 0 bases, with 14 bases spanning the gap. The CDR3 has 16 amino acids.

In its sample, this clonotype was seen a few times. V is TRBV29-1 and J is TRBJ2-5; D is perhaps TRBD2 (5 bases). The V and J ends lost 4 bases and 1 base respectively, with 10 bases between them. Germline lookup yields CDR1 SQVTM and CDR2 ANQGSEA. The length of the CDR3 is 13 residues. The DNA for the CDR3 is TGCAGCGTTGGAGGAGGCCTCCAAGAGACCCAGTACTTC. Translating gives CSVGGGLQETQYF.

A few counts support this clonotype. The J gene is TRBJ1-1, the V gene TRBV27; D gene ambiguous. The V end lost 1 base, the J end lost 4 bases, and 19 bases lay between the germline ends. The V gene's germline CDR1 is MNHEY and CDR2 SMNVEV (reference sequence). The CDR3 loop spans 17 amino acids. Here the CDR3 DNA reads TGTGCCAGCAGTTTATTCCCGGGAAGGATTACTGGCACTGAAGCTTTCTTT. It encodes CASSLFPGRITGTEAFF.